These 2 T cell receptor beta chains were sequenced from one sample in a study of post-analysis software for immune sequencing data. Overall study results and limits: Higher frequency in patients than in controls was seen for about five TRBV segments, with TRBV5-6, TRBV5-1 and TRBV20-1 among them.

Their antigen targets remain unknown. Prepared TCR beta cDNA libraries contained unique molecular identifiers. Each CDR3 protein gets one entry after TCRdb re-called the PCR reads with MiXCR. Of fewer than 900,000 distinct CDR3 sequences detected, roughly 46% appear once; the ten largest clones hold roughly 5.2%. Source material: blood. These TCRs come from a girl aged 10-17 years with multiple sclerosis.

The chain carries TRBV7-9 and TRBJ2-5; D is unclear. Trimming took 3 bases from V and 2 from J, leaving 7 bases between them. CDR3 length: 13 residues. Germline V lookup: CDR1 SEHNR, CDR2 FQNEAQ (reference sequence). CDR3 DNA: TGTGCCAGCAGCTTGAGTGAACAAGAGACCCAGTACTTC. Translation gives CASSLSEQETQYF.

The chain links TRBV3-1 to TRBJ2-7; 10 bases line up with TRBD2. After removal of 4 bases from V and 7 bases from J, the junction contained 7 bases not matched to a gene. The CDR3 runs 14 residues. Per the germline V gene, CDR1 is LGHDT and CDR2 is YNNKEL (reference sequence). CDR3 DNA sequence: TGTGCCAGCAGCCTCACTAGCGGGACTAGTGAGCAGTACTTC. Its translation is CASSLTSGTSEQYF.